These 17 T cell receptor beta chains originate from one sample sequenced in a study of CD4+ T cells in melanoma. Measured with immunoSEQ multiplex PCR; TCRdb has only the in-frame clones, and not every one. The top ten hold 2.5% to 3.5% of the sample, which has about 110,000 clones, around 92% seen once. Material: peripheral blood. The receptor source for this set is a human donor with melanoma.

The V call is TRBV14, the J call TRBJ2-7; D not resolved. This CDR3 contains 15 residues. The germline V and J ends were trimmed by 1 base and 1 base, with 11 bases remaining between them. Germline values: CDR1 SGHDN, CDR2 FVKESK. CDR3 DNA sequence: TGTGCCAGCAGCCAAGGAGGCGCAGGATCCTACGAGCAGTACTTC. It translates to CASSQGGAGSYEQYF.

V and J are TRBV19 and TRBJ1-5; no definite D call. The CDR3 spans 15 residues. V was cut by 5 bases and J by 0 bases, with 11 bases left in between. Looked up from germline, CDR1 is LNHDA and CDR2 is SQIVND (reference sequence). The CDR3, as DNA: TGTGCCAGTAGTTTGAAACCGTTTAGCAATCAGCCCCAGCATTTT. This sequence encodes CASSLKPFSNQPQHF.

This chain links TRBV28 with TRBJ1-2; tentatively, D is TRBD1 (5 bases). Germline CDR1 MDHEN, CDR2 SYDVKM. The CDR3 loop spans 15 amino acids. Trimming left V 6 bases short and J 0 bases short, with 14 bases between. The CDR3: CASSSQTGSNYGYTF. CDR3 sequence (DNA): TGTGCCAGCAGCAGCCAAACAGGCTCTAACTATGGCTACACCTTC.

This sequence joins TRBV15 and TRBJ2-1; TRBD1 aligns across 8 bases. CDR3 length: 17 residues. V lost 8 bases, J lost 5 bases, and 17 bases stayed unmatched. Germline V CDR1 and CDR2: LNHNV, YYDKDF (reference sequence). CDR3 loop: CATHVRVPGQVNNEQFF. The CDR3 DNA follows: TGTGCCACCCACGTAAGGGTCCCGGGACAGGTTAACAATGAGCAGTTCTTC.

The chain links TRBV7-3 to TRBJ2-7, with D perhaps TRBD2 (6 bases). The CDR3 has 13 amino acids. The germline gives CDR1 SGHTA, CDR2 FQGTGA. Trimming stripped 5 bases from V and 0 bases from J, with 8 bases between. CDR3 sequence: CASSETSSYEQYF. As DNA, the CDR3 is TGTGCCAGCAGCGAGACTAGCTCCTACGAGCAGTACTTC.

The chain recombines TRBV28 with TRBJ2-1, with 7 bases lining up with TRBD1. The CDR3 is 15 residues long. Germline lookup yields CDR1 MDHEN and CDR2 SYDVKM. After removal of 2 bases from V and 3 bases from J, the junction contained 4 bases not matched to a gene. DNA for the CDR3: TGTGCCAGCAGTTTACAGGGGGTTTTCTACAATGAGCAGTTCTTC. It encodes CASSLQGVFYNEQFF.

V is TRBV11-1 and J is TRBJ1-2; D is perhaps TRBD1 (6 bases). In germline, CDR1 is SGHAT, CDR2 FQDESV (reference sequence). The CDR3 is 15 amino acids. Between the trimmed V and J ends, which lost 4 bases and 0 bases, there was a span of 12 bases. CDR3 DNA sequence: TGTGCCAGCAGCTCCCCGGGACATGCTAACTATGGCTACACCTTC. The encoded protein is CASSSPGHANYGYTF.

The chain couples TRBV7-8 to TRBJ2-7, with D possibly TRBD1 on 6 matching bases. V gave up 5 bases and J gave up 3 bases, with 17 bases separating them. The length of the CDR3 is 15 residues. CDR1 and CDR2 from the germline V gene are SGHVS and FQNEAQ. The CDR3 DNA is TGTGCCAGCAGCGCCGGACAGAGATTCATCTACGAGCAGTACTTC. Residues: CASSAGQRFIYEQYF.

The J gene is TRBJ2-5, the V gene TRBV11-3; D unclear. Trimming stripped 1 base from V and 7 bases from J, with 10 bases between. This CDR3 is 13 amino acids long. CDR1 and CDR2 from the germline V gene are SGHNT and YENEEA. CDR3 amino acids: CASSLVAGSTQYF. CDR3 in DNA: TGTGCCAGCAGCTTAGTGGCAGGTTCGACCCAGTACTTC.

The V gene is TRBV5-1, the J gene TRBJ1-1; D not resolved. Germline V gives CDR1 SGHRS, CDR2 YFSETQ. The CDR3 is 12 amino acids. The V end was cut by 6 bases, the J end by 1 base, with 7 bases between. DNA of the CDR3: TGCGCCAGCACGGGCGAGAACACTGAAGCTTTCTTT. It yields the protein CASTGENTEAFF.

The rearrangement uses TRBV5-4 and TRBJ2-1, with 9 bases aligning to TRBD2. The V segment lost 2 bases and the J segment 0 bases; nucleotides outside the gene matches: 12. Germline CDR1 SGHNT, CDR2 YYREEE (reference sequence). This CDR3 is built from 19 residues. The DNA for the CDR3 is TGTGCCAGCAGCTTCGGCGGGAGGGTTCCCGTGAGCTCCTACAATGAGCAGTTCTTC. Translation: CASSFGGRVPVSSYNEQFF.

The chain links TRBV7-2 to TRBJ1-1; TRBD1 matches 10 bases. Germline CDR1 reads SGHTA; CDR2 reads FQGNSA. With 5 bases clipped from V and 7 bases from J, the junction kept 7 bases outside the gene matches. The CDR3 is 14 residues long. The CDR3 DNA is TGTGCCAGCAGCCCCGACAGGGGGCTAGGTGAAGCTTTCTTT. It yields the protein CASSPDRGLGEAFF.

The rearrangement joins TRBV28 to TRBJ2-6, with D perhaps assigned TRBD1 or TRBD2 (5 bases each). CDR1 is MDHEN, CDR2 SYDVKM, per germline. This CDR3 has 16 residues. V gave up 0 bases and J gave up 0 bases, with 6 bases separating them. This CDR3 reads CASSLWGVSGANVLTF. In nucleotides, the CDR3 is TGTGCCAGCAGTTTATGGGGGGTCTCTGGGGCCAACGTCCTGACTTTC.

This chain connects TRBV28 to TRBJ2-3; 11 bases line up with TRBD1. Germline CDR1 is MDHEN and CDR2 is SYDVKM. This CDR3 spans 15 amino acids. The V gene end was trimmed by 5 bases and the J gene end by 4 bases; junction bases not matched to a gene: 5. The CDR3 reads CASSPPGQGADTQYF. CDR3 coding DNA: TGTGCCAGCAGTCCTCCGGGACAGGGGGCAGATACGCAGTATTTT. The variable domain in full, completed from reference TRBV28 and TRBJ2-3, reads DVKVTQSSRYLVKRTGEKVFLECVQDMDHENMFWYRQDPGLGLRLIYFSYDVKMKEKGDIPEGYSVSREKKERFSLILESASTNQTSMYLCASSPPGQGADTQYFGPGTRLTVL.

The V and J genes are TRBV19 and TRBJ2-7, with D tentatively TRBD1 (6 bases). V gave up 6 bases and J gave up 0 bases, with 15 bases separating them. Germline V gives CDR1 LNHDA, CDR2 SQIVND (reference sequence). The CDR3 is 15 residues long. As DNA, the CDR3 is TGTGCCAGTAGGCCCGGACAGCTAAACTCCTACGAGCAGTACTTC. It translates to CASRPGQLNSYEQYF. Combining the CDR3 with reference TRBV19 and TRBJ2-7 gives the whole variable domain DGGITQSPKYLFRKEGQNVTLSCEQNLNHDAMYWYRQDPGQGLRLIYYSQIVNDFQKGDIAEGYSVSREKKESFPLTVTSAQKNPTAFYLCASRPGQLNSYEQYFGPGTRLTVT.

The chain carries TRBV7-2 and TRBJ1-2; no definite D call. The germline CDR1 and CDR2 sequences are SGHTA and FQGNSA. The CDR3 is made up of 12 amino acids. Trimming took off 3 bases at V and 7 bases at J, with 9 bases between the two ends. For the CDR3, the DNA is TGTGCCAGCAGCTTGGCGTGGGTTGGCTACACCTTC. This gives the protein CASSLAWVGYTF. The full variable domain, completed using reference TRBV7-2 and TRBJ1-2, is GAGVSQSPSNKVTEKGKDVELRCDPISGHTALYWYRQSLGQGLEFLIYFQGNSAPDKSGLPSDRFSAERTGGSVSTLTIQRTQQEDSAVYLCASSLAWVGYTFGSGTRLTVV.

The table lists this clone with a few counts. The rearrangement joins TRBV6-1 to TRBJ2-7, with D unresolved. Germline CDR1 reads MNHNS; CDR2 reads SASEGT. The length of the CDR3 is 13 residues. V gave up 2 bases and J gave up 6 bases, with 11 bases separating them. CDR3 amino acids: CASSETYLSEQYF. CDR3 nucleotides: TGTGCCAGCAGTGAAACATACCTAAGCGAGCAGTACTTC.